This entry describes one T cell receptor (beta chain). The sample comes from a study of T-cell reconstitution after alpha-beta-depleted transplantation in children. The library targeted TCRbeta and was prepared with unique molecular identifiers. One entry per CDR3 protein, called by TCRdb with MiXCR from the PCR reads. This table has about 610,000 distinct CDR3 sequences, roughly a tenth appearing once. V was clipped by 8 bases and J by 7 bases; unmatched bases: 4. This CDR3 is built from 13 residues. Germline assignment: CDR1 SEHNR and CDR2 FQNEAQ (reference sequence). This material consisted of PBMCs from the stem cell graft donor, taken from the stem cell graft. The chain couples TRBV7-9 to TRBJ2-4; 11 nucleotides match TRBD2. This clonotype was sampled from a human donor who donated a stem cell graft to a child with acute myeloid leukemia. The CDR3 sequence: CASATSGANIQYF. The CDR3 region has the DNA TGTGCCAGCGCGACTAGCGGGGCCAACATTCAGTACTTC.